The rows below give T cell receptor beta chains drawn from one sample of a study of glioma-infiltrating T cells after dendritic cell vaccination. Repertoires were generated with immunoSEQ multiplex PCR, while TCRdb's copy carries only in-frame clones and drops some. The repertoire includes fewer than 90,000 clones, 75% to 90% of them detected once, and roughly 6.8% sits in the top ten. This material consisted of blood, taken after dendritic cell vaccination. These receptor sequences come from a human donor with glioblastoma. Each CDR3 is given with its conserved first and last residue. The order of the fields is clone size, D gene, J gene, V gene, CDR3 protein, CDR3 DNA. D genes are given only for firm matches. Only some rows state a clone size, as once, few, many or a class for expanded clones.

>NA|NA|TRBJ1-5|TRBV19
CASSIPYPGENQPQHF
TGTGCCAGTAGTATCCCCTACCCAGGGGAAAATCAGCCCCAGCATTTT
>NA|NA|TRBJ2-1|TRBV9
CANTSGGREQFF
TGTGCCAACACCTCGGGGGGCCGGGAGCAGTTCTTC
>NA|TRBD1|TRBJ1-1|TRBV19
CASRAGGITEAFF
TGTGCCTCTAGGGCAGGGGGCATCACTGAAGCTTTCTTT
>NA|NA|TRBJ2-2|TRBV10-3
CAISEWRFKTGELFF
TGTGCCATCAGTGAGTGGAGGTTTAAGACCGGGGAGCTGTTTTTT
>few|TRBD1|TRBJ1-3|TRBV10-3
CAISTGTGGISSGNTIYF
TGTGCCATCAGTACCGGGACAGGGGGAATAAGCTCTGGAAACACCATATATTTT
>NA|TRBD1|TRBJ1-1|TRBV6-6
CASSYPGQGATEAFF
TGTGCCAGCAGTTACCCTGGGCAGGGGGCCACTGAAGCTTTCTTT
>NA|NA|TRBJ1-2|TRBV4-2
CASSQEMTMSYGYTF
TGTGCCAGCAGCCAAGAAATGACAATGAGTTATGGCTACACCTTC
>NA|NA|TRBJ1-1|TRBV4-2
CASSPPGQMNTEAFF
TGTGCCAGCAGCCCTCCGGGACAAATGAACACTGAAGCTTTCTTT
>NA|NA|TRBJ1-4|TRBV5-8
CASSFGTGLSEKLFF
TGTGCCAGCAGCTTTGGCACAGGGCTGAGCGAAAAACTGTTTTTT
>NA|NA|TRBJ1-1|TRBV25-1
CASSADSENTEAFF
TGTGCCAGCAGTGCGGACAGCGAGAACACTGAAGCTTTCTTT
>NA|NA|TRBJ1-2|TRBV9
CASSVRELIREDYGYTF
TGTGCCAGCAGCGTAAGGGAATTGATCAGGGAGGACTATGGCTACACCTTC
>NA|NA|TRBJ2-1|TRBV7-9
CASISAGFSYNEQFF
TGTGCCAGCATTAGCGCGGGGTTCTCCTACAATGAGCAGTTCTTC
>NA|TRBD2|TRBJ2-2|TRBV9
CASSVESSGFTGELFF
TGTGCCAGCAGCGTAGAGAGTAGCGGGTTCACCGGGGAGCTGTTTTTT
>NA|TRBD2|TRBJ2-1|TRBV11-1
CASSTGLAGNHLEQFF
TGTGCCAGCAGCACTGGACTAGCGGGGAACCACCTAGAGCAGTTCTTC
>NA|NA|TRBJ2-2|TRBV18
CASSVSGAGELFF
TGTGCCAGCTCAGTCTCAGGGGCCGGGGAGCTGTTTTTT
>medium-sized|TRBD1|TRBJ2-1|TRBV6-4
CASSATGTGYEQFF
TGTGCCAGCAGTGCCACCGGGACAGGGTATGAGCAGTTCTTC
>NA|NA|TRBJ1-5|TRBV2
CASSLSWTSQPQHF
TGTGCCAGCAGTCTTAGTTGGACTTCTCAGCCCCAGCATTTT
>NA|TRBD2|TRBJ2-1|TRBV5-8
CASSLDGTSHNEQFF
TGTGCCAGCAGCTTGGATGGGACTAGCCACAATGAGCAGTTCTTC
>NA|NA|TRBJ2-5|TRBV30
CAWSVQRGGTQETQYF
TGTGCCTGGAGTGTACAGCGTGGCGGGACCCAAGAGACCCAGTACTTC
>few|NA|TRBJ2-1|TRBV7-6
CASSRVPTSYNEQFF
TGTGCCAGCAGCCGCGTACCGACTAGCTACAATGAGCAGTTCTTC
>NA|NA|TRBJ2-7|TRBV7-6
CASSLVWGDEQYF
TGTGCCAGCAGCTTAGTCTGGGGGGATGAGCAGTACTTC
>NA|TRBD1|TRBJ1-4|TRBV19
CASSGTVGEKLFF
TGTGCCAGTAGCGGGACAGTAGGTGAAAAACTGTTTTTT
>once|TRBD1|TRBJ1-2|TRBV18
CASSPIPGQAPKLDGYTF
TGTGCCAGCTCTCCGATACCAGGACAGGCCCCAAAACTGGATGGCTACACCTTC
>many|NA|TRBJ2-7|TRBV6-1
CASSDLGGIYEQYF
TGTGCCAGCAGCGACTTAGGGGGAATCTACGAGCAGTACTTC
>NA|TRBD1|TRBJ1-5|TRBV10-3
CAISVTGGRGQPQHF
TGTGCCATCAGTGTAACAGGGGGCCGGGGTCAGCCCCAGCATTTT
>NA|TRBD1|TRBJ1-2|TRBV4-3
CASSQEQGTPYGYTF
TGCGCCAGCAGCCAAGAACAGGGGACCCCTTATGGCTACACCTTC
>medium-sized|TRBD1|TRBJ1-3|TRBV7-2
CASSPWDRLRGNTIYF
TGTGCCAGCAGCCCCTGGGACAGGCTACGTGGAAACACCATATATTTT
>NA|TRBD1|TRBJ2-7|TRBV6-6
CASSLGQGYLYEQYF
TGTGCCAGCAGTCTGGGACAGGGGTATCTCTACGAGCAGTACTTC
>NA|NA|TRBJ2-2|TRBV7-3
CASSTEGELFF
TGTGCCAGCAGCACCGAGGGGGAGCTGTTTTTT
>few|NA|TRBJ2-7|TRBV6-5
CASSRGNEQYF
TGTGCCAGCAGCCGGGGAAACGAGCAGTACTTC
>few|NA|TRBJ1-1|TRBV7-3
CASSFAVNTEAFF
TGTGCCAGCAGCTTTGCGGTGAACACTGAAGCTTTCTTT
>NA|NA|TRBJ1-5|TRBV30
CAWTEDSNQPQHF
TGTGCCTGGACTGAGGATAGCAATCAGCCCCAGCATTTT
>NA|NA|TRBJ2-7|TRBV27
CASSLSTGVYEQYF
TGTGCCAGCAGTTTATCGACAGGCGTCTACGAGCAGTACTTC
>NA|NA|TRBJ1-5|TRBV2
CASSLDRMNQPQHF
TGTGCCAGCAGTTTAGACAGGATGAATCAGCCCCAGCATTTT
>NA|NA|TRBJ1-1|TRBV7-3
CASSLTRMDTEAFF
TGTGCCAGCAGCCTCACAAGAATGGACACTGAAGCTTTCTTT
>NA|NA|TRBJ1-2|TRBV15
CATSRGAGANYGYTF
TGTGCCACCAGCAGAGGGGCAGGGGCTAACTATGGCTACACCTTC
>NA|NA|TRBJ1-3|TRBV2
CASRPPHENSGNTIYF
TGTGCCAGCAGGCCTCCCCATGAGAACTCTGGAAACACCATATATTTT
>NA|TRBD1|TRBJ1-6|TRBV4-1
CASSQDGQGAAERSSPLHF
TGCGCCAGCAGCCAAGATGGCCAGGGGGCTGCGGAACGTAGTTCACCCCTCCACTTT
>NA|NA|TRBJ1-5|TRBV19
CASTPAASQGNQPQHF
TGTGCCAGTACCCCGGCAGCATCCCAGGGCAATCAGCCCCAGCATTTT
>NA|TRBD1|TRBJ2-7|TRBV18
CASSQGQGASGDEQYF
TGTGCCAGCTCACAAGGACAGGGGGCGAGTGGCGACGAGCAGTACTTC
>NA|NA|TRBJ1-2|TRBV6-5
CASSPTGLGNYGYTF
TGTGCCAGCAGTCCAACAGGGTTGGGTAACTATGGCTACACCTTC
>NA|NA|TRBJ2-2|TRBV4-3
CASSQETGMNTGELFF
TGCGCCAGCAGCCAAGAAACGGGGATGAACACCGGGGAGCTGTTTTTT
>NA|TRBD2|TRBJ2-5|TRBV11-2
CASSSGTSGGVPQETQYF
TGTGCCAGCAGCTCGGGGACTAGCGGGGGGGTCCCCCAAGAGACCCAGTACTTC
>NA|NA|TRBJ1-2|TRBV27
CASSWGGKGANYGYTF
TGTGCCAGCAGTTGGGGAGGGAAGGGTGCTAACTATGGCTACACCTTC
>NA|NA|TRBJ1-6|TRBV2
CASRDRAEGSPLHF
TGTGCCAGCAGGGACCGGGCGGAGGGTTCACCCCTCCACTTT